Listed here are 21 T cell receptor beta chains from one sample, sequenced in a study of blood T cell repertoires in COVID-19. Data came from immunoSEQ multiplex PCR; TCRdb stores just in-frame clones and leaves some out. The sample yields 100,000 to 150,000 clones, more than 75% seen once. Sequencing was performed on peripheral blood. The receptors were gathered from a woman in her sixties with acute or convalescent COVID-19.

V and J are TRBV5-6 and TRBJ1-2, with 9 positions matching TRBD1. Germline CDR1 and CDR2: SGHDT and YYEEEE. Trimming at V came to 0 bases and at J to 4 bases, leaving 4 bases not matched to a gene. The CDR3 covers 15 residues. The CDR3 loop is CASSLGQGGAYGYTF. CDR3 DNA: TGTGCCAGCAGCTTGGGACAGGGGGGTGCCTATGGCTACACCTTC.

V usage is TRBV7-9 and J usage is TRBJ2-2, with D perhaps TRBD1 (7 bases). This CDR3 is built from 12 residues. Germline CDR1 is SEHNR and CDR2 is FQNEAQ (reference sequence). In DNA, the CDR3 is TGTTCCGGGACAGCCGCGGGAGGGGAGCTGTTTTTT. The encoded protein is CSGTAAGGELFF.

This rearrangement joins TRBV4-1 to TRBJ2-1, with 14 bases identical to TRBD2. CDR1 and CDR2 (germline): MGHRA, YSYEKL. The length of the CDR3 is 20 residues. The V segment lost 3 bases and the J segment 0 bases; nucleotides outside the gene matches: 10. The CDR3: CASSHERTSGRLSSYNEQFF. The CDR3 coding sequence is TGCGCCAGCAGCCACGAGCGGACTAGCGGGAGGCTTAGCTCCTACAATGAGCAGTTCTTC.

This chain links TRBV9 with TRBJ2-1; TRBD1 is a possible D gene (6 bases). The CDR3 is made up of 18 amino acids. The V gene lost 4 bases and the J gene lost 2 bases, with 22 bases spanning the gap. Germline V gene data show CDR1 as SGDLS and CDR2 as YYNGEE. CDR3 in amino acids: CASSTRVGGRGPYNEQFF. The DNA for the CDR3 is TGTGCCAGCAGCACCCGAGTTGGGGGCCGGGGCCCCTACAATGAGCAGTTCTTC.

The chain has TRBV27 and TRBJ1-5, with D perhaps matching TRBD1 (5 bases). CDR3 size: 14 residues. V was cut by 1 base and J by 4 bases, with 8 bases left in between. Germline CDR1 MNHEY, CDR2 SMNVEV (reference sequence). The CDR3 loop is CASSLFQGNQPQHF. CDR3 nucleotide sequence: TGTGCCAGCAGTTTATTTCAGGGTAATCAGCCCCAGCATTTT.

The chain is built from TRBV7-9 and TRBJ1-2, with TRBD1 identical over 8 bases. There are 15 residues in the CDR3. After removal of 7 bases from V and 4 bases from J, the junction contained 11 bases not matched to a gene. Germline assignment: CDR1 SEHNR and CDR2 FQNEAQ (reference sequence). CDR3 amino acids: CASTPVHRGTYGYTF. The CDR3 DNA reads as TGTGCCAGCACCCCCGTTCACAGGGGGACCTATGGCTACACCTTC.

V gene TRBV11-2 combines with J gene TRBJ2-2; a weak D match, TRBD2 (6 bases). Germline lookup yields CDR1 SGHAT and CDR2 FQNNGV. This CDR3 spans 15 amino acids. V was shortened by 0 bases and J by 6 bases, with 11 bases between the two germline ends. The CDR3 nucleotides read TGTGCCAGCAGCTTAGATCTCAGGAGGGCCGGGGAGCTGTTTTTT. This encodes CASSLDLRRAGELFF.

The rearrangement joins TRBV6-5 to TRBJ1-2, with 7 bases aligning to TRBD1. The CDR3 totals 13 residues. After removal of 5 bases from V and 2 bases from J, the junction contained 2 bases not matched to a gene. Germline V gene sequence: CDR1 MNHEY, CDR2 SVGAGI. This CDR3 is CASSPQGNYGYTF. The CDR3 DNA sequence: TGTGCCAGCAGTCCACAGGGGAACTATGGCTACACCTTC.

The V call is TRBV5-1, the J call TRBJ2-1, with 7 bases identical to TRBD1. The germline gives CDR1 SGHRS, CDR2 YFSETQ. This CDR3 spans 15 amino acids. Trimming took 2 bases from V and 0 from J; bases not matched to a gene: 2. The CDR3 nucleotides are TGCGCCAGCAGCTTACAGGGGAGCTCCTACAATGAGCAGTTCTTC. Residues: CASSLQGSSYNEQFF. Together with reference TRBV5-1 and TRBJ2-1, the CDR3 gives the full variable domain: KAGVTQTPRYLIKTRGQQVTLSCSPISGHRSVSWYQQTPGQGLQFLFEYFSETQRNKGNFPGRFSGRQFSNSRSEMNVSTLELGDSALYLCASSLQGSSYNEQFFGPGTRLTVL.

The chain links TRBV30 to TRBJ1-3; D is ambiguous. Trimming removed 4 bases at V and 1 base at J, with 5 bases between. The CDR3 covers 12 residues. From germline, CDR1 is GTSNPN and CDR2 SVGIG (reference sequence). CDR3 in amino acids: CAWTVSGNTIYF. CDR3 sequence (DNA): TGTGCCTGGACGGTTTCTGGAAACACCATATATTTT.

This clone was recorded a few times. The chain employs TRBV5-6 and TRBJ1-4, with no clear D. There are 16 residues in the CDR3. Between the trimmed V and J ends, which lost 1 base and 0 bases, there was a span of 10 bases. Per germline, CDR1 SGHDT and CDR2 YYEEEE. CDR3 in DNA: TGTGCCAGCAGCTTGAGCTCCACTGCAACTAATGAAAAACTGTTTTTT. It is translated as CASSLSSTATNEKLFF.

As for this clone: Distinct nucleotide sequences in the sample also encode this CDR3. The genes are TRBV3-1 (or the pseudogene TRBV3-2) and TRBJ1-4; 8 bases align to TRBD1. The CDR3 totals 19 residues. Unmatched junction bases numbered 14, after V lost 1 base and J lost 4 bases. The V gene's germline CDR1 is LGHDT and CDR2 YNNKEL (reference sequence). In DNA form, the CDR3 reads TGTGCCAGCAGCCAAGTAAAGAAGGGGCCGGGACAGGTTAATGAAAAACTGTTTTTT. Translation gives CASSQVKKGPGQVNEKLFF.

The genes are TRBV6-2 or TRBV6-3 and TRBJ1-4; no clear D gene. This CDR3 is built from 15 residues. V was clipped by 5 bases and J by 8 bases, with 18 bases between them. Germline CDR1 is MNHEY and CDR2 is SVGEGT. CDR3 residues: CASSGGPTGNEKLFF. DNA for the CDR3: TGTGCCAGCAGTGGAGGGCCTACCGGTAACGAAAAACTGTTTTTT.

The chain is built from TRBV10-3 and TRBJ2-1, with D possibly being TRBD2 (6 bases). The CDR3 length is 12 residues. The V end lost 4 bases, the J end lost 7 bases, and 8 bases lay between the germline ends. CDR1 is ENHRY, CDR2 SYGVKD, per germline. The CDR3 loop is CAISVEGNEQFF. Written as DNA, the CDR3 is TGTGCCATCAGTGTGGAGGGGAATGAGCAGTTCTTC.

This rearrangement joins TRBV6-5 to TRBJ1-1; no clear D. The CDR3 sequence is 13 residues long. With 7 bases removed from V and 3 bases from J, the gap between germline ends came to 12 bases. Germline CDR1 reads MNHEY; CDR2 reads SVGAGI. CDR3 DNA: TGTGCCAGCACCTCGAGGAGGGACACTGAAGCTTTCTTT. It encodes CASTSRRDTEAFF.

This chain joins TRBV4-1 and TRBJ2-1; a possible D gene is TRBD2 (5 bases). This CDR3 region has 17 residues. Trimming pared 5 bases from V and 4 bases from J, leaving 21 bases between. Germline CDR1 MGHRA, CDR2 YSYEKL. As DNA, the CDR3 is TGCGCCAGCAGCGCGTCGTTTGGGAGCGGCTATTACAATGAGCAGTTCTTC. Encoded protein: CASSASFGSGYYNEQFF.

This chain connects TRBV19 to TRBJ2-1, with 7 bases aligning to TRBD2. V trimming: 7 bases; J trimming: 6 bases; junction bases outside the gene matches: 9. Germline V gene sequence: CDR1 LNHDA, CDR2 SQIVND (reference sequence). This CDR3 contains 14 residues. The chain's CDR3 is CASNRASGFNEQFF. The CDR3 DNA sequence: TGTGCCAGTAATAGGGCTAGCGGCTTCAATGAGCAGTTCTTC.

The CDR3 DNA reads as TGCGCCAGCAGCTTGGGCCAACCGAGCGGGAACACCGGGGAGCTGTTTTTT. Its protein is CASSLGQPSGNTGELFF. The rearrangement joins TRBV5-1 to TRBJ2-2, with D maybe TRBD2 (5 bases). Trimming shortened V by 0 bases and J by 1 base, and 13 bases separated the two germline ends. This CDR3 contains 17 residues. The germline V gene encodes CDR1 SGHRS and CDR2 YFSETQ.

This chain uses TRBV7-9 with TRBJ1-4; D gene unclear. CDR3 length: 12 residues. V gave up 6 bases and J gave up 11 bases, with 13 bases separating them. Germline assignment: CDR1 SEHNR and CDR2 FQNEAQ (reference sequence). The CDR3 sequence: CASSFPLSKLFF. The CDR3 DNA sequence: TGTGCCAGCAGTTTCCCATTGAGTAAACTGTTTTTT.

The V call is TRBV28, the J call TRBJ1-5; D might be TRBD1 (5 bases). Germline V gives CDR1 MDHEN, CDR2 SYDVKM. Trimming left V 6 bases short and J 1 base short, with 16 bases between. The CDR3 has 16 amino acids. The CDR3 DNA sequence: TGTGCCAGCAGAACAACTGCGGGGCTGAGCAATCAGCCCCAGCATTTT. Protein: CASRTTAGLSNQPQHF.

This clone was observed a few times. V gene TRBV5-8 combines with J gene TRBJ1-1; TRBD1 aligns across 8 bases. With V trimmed by 0 bases and J by 4 bases, 5 bases remained unmatched. The CDR3 has 15 residues. Germline CDR1 and CDR2: SGHTS and YDEGEE. This CDR3 is CASSLGQGWFTEAFF. CDR3 nucleotide sequence: TGTGCCAGCAGCTTGGGACAGGGGTGGTTCACTGAAGCTTTCTTT.